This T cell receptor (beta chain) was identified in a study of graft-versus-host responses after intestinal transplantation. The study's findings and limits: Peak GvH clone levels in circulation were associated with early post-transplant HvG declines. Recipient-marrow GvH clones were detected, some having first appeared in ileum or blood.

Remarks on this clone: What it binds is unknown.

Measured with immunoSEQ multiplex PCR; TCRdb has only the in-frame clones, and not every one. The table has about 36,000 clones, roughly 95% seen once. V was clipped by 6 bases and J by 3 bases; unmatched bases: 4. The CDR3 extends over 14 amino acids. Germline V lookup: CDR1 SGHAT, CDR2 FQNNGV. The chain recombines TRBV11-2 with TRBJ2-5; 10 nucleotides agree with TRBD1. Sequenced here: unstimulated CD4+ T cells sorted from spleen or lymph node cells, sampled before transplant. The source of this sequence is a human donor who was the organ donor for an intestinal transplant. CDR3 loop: CASRTGTGEETQYF. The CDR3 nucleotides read TGTGCCAGCAGGACCGGGACAGGGGAAGAGACCCAGTACTTC.